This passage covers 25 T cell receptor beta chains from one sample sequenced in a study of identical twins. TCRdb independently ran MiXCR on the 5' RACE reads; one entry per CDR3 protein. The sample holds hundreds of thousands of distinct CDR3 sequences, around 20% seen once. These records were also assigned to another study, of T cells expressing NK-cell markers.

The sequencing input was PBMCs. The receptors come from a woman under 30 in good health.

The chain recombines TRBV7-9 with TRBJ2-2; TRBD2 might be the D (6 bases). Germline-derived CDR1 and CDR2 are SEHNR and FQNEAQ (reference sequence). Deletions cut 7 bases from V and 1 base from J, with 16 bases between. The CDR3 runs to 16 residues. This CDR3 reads CASTSLAGRNTGELFF. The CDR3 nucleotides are TGTGCCAGCACCTCGCTAGCCGGGAGGAACACCGGGGAGCTGTTTTTT.

In nucleotides, the CDR3 is TGCGCCAGCAGCCCCCAGCAATCGGCCCCCAACACCGGGGAGCTGTTTTTT. It yields the protein CASSPQQSAPNTGELFF. The V and J genes are TRBV5-1 and TRBJ2-2; D ambiguous. The CDR3 totals 17 residues. The V end was cut by 4 bases, the J end by 2 bases, with 18 bases between. Germline CDR1 and CDR2: SGHRS and YFSETQ.

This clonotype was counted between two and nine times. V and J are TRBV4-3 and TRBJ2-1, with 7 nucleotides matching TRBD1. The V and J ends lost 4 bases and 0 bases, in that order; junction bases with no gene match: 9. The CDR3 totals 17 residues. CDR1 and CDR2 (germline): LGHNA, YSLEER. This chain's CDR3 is CASSPRFGQASYNEQFF. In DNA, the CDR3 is TGCGCCAGCAGCCCCCGCTTTGGACAGGCCTCCTACAATGAGCAGTTCTTC.

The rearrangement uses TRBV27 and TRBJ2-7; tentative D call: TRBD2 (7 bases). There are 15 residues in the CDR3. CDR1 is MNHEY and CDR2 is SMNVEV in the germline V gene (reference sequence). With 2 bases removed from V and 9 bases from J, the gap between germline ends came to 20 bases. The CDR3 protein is CASSLRQTSRGVQYF. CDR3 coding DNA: TGTGCCAGCAGTTTAAGGCAGACTAGCAGGGGCGTGCAGTACTTC.

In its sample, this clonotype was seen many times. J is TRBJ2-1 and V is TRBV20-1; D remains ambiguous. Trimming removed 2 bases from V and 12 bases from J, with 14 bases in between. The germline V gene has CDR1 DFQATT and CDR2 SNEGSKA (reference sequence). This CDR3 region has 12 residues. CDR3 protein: CSARYGSRVQFF. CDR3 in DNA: TGCAGTGCTAGATACGGCAGTCGGGTGCAGTTCTTC.

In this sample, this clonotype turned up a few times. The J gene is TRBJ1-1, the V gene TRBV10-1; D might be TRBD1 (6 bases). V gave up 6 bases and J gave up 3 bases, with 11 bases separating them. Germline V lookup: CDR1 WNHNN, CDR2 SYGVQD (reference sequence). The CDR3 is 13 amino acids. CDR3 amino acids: CASRDRIDTEAFF. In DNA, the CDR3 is TGCGCCAGCAGAGACAGGATCGACACTGAAGCTTTCTTT.

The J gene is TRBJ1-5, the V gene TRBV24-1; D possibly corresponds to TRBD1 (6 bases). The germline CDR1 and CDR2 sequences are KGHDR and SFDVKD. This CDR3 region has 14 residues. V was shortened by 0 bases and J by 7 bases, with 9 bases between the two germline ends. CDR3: CATSDLEGGQPQHF. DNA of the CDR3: TGTGCCACCAGTGATTTGGAGGGGGGCCAGCCCCAGCATTTT.

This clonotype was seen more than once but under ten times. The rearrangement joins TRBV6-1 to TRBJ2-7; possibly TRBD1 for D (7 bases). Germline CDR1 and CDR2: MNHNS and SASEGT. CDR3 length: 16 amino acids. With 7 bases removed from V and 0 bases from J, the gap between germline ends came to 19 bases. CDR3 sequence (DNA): TGTGCCAGCACCACCGTTCCGGAGGGGGCCTCCTACGAGCAGTACTTC. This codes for CASTTVPEGASYEQYF.

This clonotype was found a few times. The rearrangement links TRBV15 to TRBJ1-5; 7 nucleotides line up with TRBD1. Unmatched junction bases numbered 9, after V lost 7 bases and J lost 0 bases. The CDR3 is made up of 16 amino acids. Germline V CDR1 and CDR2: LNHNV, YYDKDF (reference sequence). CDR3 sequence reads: CATKSRQGDSNQPQHF. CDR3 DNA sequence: TGTGCCACCAAAAGCCGACAGGGAGATAGCAATCAGCCCCAGCATTTT.

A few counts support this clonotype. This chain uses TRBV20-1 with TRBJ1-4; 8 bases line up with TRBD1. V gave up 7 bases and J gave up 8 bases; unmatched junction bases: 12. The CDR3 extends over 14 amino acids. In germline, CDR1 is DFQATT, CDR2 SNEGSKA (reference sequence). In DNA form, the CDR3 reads TGCAGTGTCTTCCGGGACAGGTTTAGGGAAAAACTGTTTTTT. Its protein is CSVFRDRFREKLFF.

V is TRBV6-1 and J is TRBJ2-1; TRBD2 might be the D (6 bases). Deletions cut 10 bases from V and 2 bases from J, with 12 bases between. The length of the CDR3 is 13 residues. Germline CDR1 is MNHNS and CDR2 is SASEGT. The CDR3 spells CAIRGSPYNEQFF. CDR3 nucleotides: TGTGCCATTCGGGGGTCCCCCTACAATGAGCAGTTCTTC.

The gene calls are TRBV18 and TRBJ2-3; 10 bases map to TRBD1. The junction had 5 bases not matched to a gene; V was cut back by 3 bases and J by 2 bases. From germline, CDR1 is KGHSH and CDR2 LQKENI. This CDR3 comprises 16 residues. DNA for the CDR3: TGTGCCAGCTCACCGGCGGGACAGGGGATCACAGATACGCAGTATTTT. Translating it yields CASSPAGQGITDTQYF.

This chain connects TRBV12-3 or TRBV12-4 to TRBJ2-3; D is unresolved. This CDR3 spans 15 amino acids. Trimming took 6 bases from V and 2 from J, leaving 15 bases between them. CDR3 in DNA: TGTGCCAGCAGCTACCCCTACAGAGACACAGATACGCAGTATTTT. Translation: CASSYPYRDTDTQYF.

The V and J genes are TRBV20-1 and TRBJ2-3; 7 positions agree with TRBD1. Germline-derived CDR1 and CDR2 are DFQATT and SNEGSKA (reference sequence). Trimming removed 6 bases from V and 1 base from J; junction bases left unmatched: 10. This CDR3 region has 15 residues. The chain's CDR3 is CSASAGGEGTDTQYF. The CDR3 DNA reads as TGCAGTGCGAGCGCAGGGGGAGAAGGCACAGATACGCAGTATTTT.

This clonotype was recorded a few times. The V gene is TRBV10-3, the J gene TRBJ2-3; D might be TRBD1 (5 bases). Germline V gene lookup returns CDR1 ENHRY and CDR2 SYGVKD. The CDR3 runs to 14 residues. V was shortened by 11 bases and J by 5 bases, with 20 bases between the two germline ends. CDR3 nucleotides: TGTGCCTCGGCGCCTTTTCTAAGGGGAGATACGCAGTATTTT. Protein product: CASAPFLRGDTQYF.

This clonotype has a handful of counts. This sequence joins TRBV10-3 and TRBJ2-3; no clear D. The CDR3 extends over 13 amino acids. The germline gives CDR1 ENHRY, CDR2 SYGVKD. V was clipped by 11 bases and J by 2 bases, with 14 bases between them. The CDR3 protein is CASQTGNTDTQYF. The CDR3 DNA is TGTGCCTCGCAGACGGGTAACACAGATACGCAGTATTTT.

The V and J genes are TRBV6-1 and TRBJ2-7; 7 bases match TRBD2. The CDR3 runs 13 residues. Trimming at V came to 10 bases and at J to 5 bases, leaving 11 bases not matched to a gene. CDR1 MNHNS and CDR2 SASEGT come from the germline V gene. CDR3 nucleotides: TGTGCCACCTTGGGAGGGAGTCCCCACGAGCAGTACTTC. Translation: CATLGGSPHEQYF.

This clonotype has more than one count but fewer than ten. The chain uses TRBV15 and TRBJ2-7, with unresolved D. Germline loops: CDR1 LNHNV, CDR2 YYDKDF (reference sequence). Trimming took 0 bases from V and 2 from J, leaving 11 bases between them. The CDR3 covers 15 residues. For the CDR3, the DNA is TGTGCCACCAGCAGAGATAGCCCTGGCCCCTACGAGCAGTACTTC. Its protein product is CATSRDSPGPYEQYF.

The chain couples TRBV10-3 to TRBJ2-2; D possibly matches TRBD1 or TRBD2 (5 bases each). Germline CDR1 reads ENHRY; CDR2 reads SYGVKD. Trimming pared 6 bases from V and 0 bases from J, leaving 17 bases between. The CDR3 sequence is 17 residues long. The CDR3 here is CAISEGTPNANTGELFF. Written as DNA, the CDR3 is TGTGCCATCAGCGAAGGGACGCCGAACGCGAACACCGGGGAGCTGTTTTTT.

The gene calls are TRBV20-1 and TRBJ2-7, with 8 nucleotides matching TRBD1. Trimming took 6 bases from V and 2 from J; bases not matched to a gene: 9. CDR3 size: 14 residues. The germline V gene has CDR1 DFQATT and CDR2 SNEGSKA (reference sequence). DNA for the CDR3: TGCAGTGCCCACTCATTACAGGGGGCCTACGAGCAGTACTTC. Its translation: CSAHSLQGAYEQYF.

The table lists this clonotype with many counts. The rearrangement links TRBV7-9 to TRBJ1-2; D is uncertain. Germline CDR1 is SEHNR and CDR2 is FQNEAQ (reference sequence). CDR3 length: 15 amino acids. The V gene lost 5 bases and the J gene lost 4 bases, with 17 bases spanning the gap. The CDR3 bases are TGTGCCAGCAGCCAGAATGTACTCTACCTCTATGGCTACACCTTC. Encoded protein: CASSQNVLYLYGYTF. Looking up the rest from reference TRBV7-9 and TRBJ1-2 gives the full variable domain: DTGVSQNPRHKITKRGQNVTFRCDPISEHNRLYWYRQTLGQGPEFLTYFQNEAQLEKSRLLSDRFSAERPKGSFSTLEIQRTEQGDSAMYLCASSQNVLYLYGYTFGSGTRLTVV.

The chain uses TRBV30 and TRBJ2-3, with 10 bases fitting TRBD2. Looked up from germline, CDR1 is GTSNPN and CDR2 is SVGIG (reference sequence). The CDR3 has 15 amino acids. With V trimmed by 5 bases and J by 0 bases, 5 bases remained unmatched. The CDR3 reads CAWGLTSGSTDTQYF. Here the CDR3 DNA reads TGTGCCTGGGGTTTGACTAGCGGGAGCACAGATACGCAGTATTTT.

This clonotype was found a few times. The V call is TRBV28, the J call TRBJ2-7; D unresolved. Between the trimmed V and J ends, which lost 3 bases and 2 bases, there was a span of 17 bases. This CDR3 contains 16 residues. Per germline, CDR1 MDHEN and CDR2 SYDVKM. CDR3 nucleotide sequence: TGTGCCAGCAGTTTGGGGTGGGCTGGCGGAACCTACGAGCAGTACTTC. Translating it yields CASSLGWAGGTYEQYF.

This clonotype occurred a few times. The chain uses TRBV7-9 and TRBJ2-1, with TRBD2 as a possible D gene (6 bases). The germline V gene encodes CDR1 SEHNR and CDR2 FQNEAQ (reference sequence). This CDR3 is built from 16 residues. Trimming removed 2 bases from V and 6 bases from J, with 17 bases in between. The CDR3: CASSLTRGSGVNEQFF. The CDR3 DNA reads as TGTGCCAGCAGCTTAACTCGAGGGTCGGGGGTCAATGAGCAGTTCTTC.

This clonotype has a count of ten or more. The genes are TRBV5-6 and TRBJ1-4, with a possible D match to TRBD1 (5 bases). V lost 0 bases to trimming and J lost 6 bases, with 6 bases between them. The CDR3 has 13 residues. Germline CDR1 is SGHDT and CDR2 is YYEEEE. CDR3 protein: CASSLVQDEKLFF. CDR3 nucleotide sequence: TGTGCCAGCAGCTTGGTACAGGATGAAAAACTGTTTTTT.